These 15 T cell receptor beta chains share one sample of origin, sequenced in a study of cytomegalovirus exposure and HLA in healthy donors (TCRdb year 2017). Receptor libraries were prepared by the immunoSEQ multiplex PCR assay. For the multiplex PCR, a mixture combining 60 forward primers for TCR Vbeta segments and 13 reverse primers for TCR Jbeta segments was used. As stored in TCRdb, this immuneACCESS dataset retains in-frame rearrangements with V and J assigned. A fraction of the clones does not appear; measured against another copy, unresolved V genes explain less than half of the discrepancy, and the remainder lacks a known reason. The sample yields 100,000 to 150,000 clones; roughly 69% were counted once. The ten largest make up 2.5% to 3% of the sample. The sample consisted of PBMCs. These receptors were collected from a human donor in good health.

The V gene is TRBV10-3, the J gene TRBJ1-5, with 8 bases lining up with TRBD1. Germline CDR1 reads ENHRY; CDR2 reads SYGVKD. The CDR3 is made up of 17 amino acids. J gave up 4 bases and V 10 bases, and 18 bases lay outside the gene matches. The CDR3 sequence is CATSDVGQGLPNQPQHF. CDR3 coding DNA: TGTGCCACCTCAGACGTAGGACAGGGCCTTCCTAATCAGCCCCAGCATTTT.

The chain has TRBV6-5 and TRBJ1-1, with a possible D match to TRBD1 (6 bases). The V and J ends lost 4 bases and 1 base respectively, with 10 bases between them. This CDR3 region has 14 residues. Germline V gives CDR1 MNHEY, CDR2 SVGAGI. The CDR3 DNA reads TGTGCCAGCAGTTTAACAGGGACGAACACTGAAGCTTTCTTT. Translation: CASSLTGTNTEAFF.

This chain uses TRBV5-1 with TRBJ2-1; TRBD2 aligns across 13 bases. Germline CDR1 and CDR2: SGHRS and YFSETQ. V trimming: 4 bases; J trimming: 5 bases; junction bases outside the gene matches: 12. The CDR3 contains 18 residues. This chain's CDR3 is CASSPGLAGAPRHNEQFF. CDR3 nucleotides: TGCGCCAGCAGCCCTGGACTAGCGGGAGCCCCCCGCCACAATGAGCAGTTCTTC.

The V gene is TRBV4-1, the J gene TRBJ2-7; D remains ambiguous. The V end was cut by 3 bases, the J end by 4 bases, with 13 bases between. Germline values: CDR1 MGHRA, CDR2 YSYEKL. The CDR3 length is 14 residues. CDR3 coding DNA: TGCGCCAGCAGCCAGGCCCTTACACTATACGAGCAGTACTTC. The encoded protein is CASSQALTLYEQYF.

The chain recombines TRBV6-5 with TRBJ2-5, with 10 bases matching TRBD2. The J call may be mistaken, given a closer DNA end match to TRBJ2-7. The CDR3 has 15 residues. Germline V gives CDR1 MNHEY, CDR2 SVGAGI. The DNA of the CDR3 is TGTGCCAGCAGTTTCCAGCGGGAGGGCCGGAGCGAGCAGTACTTC. Amino acid sequence: CASSFQREGRSEQYF.

As DNA, the CDR3 is TGTGCCAGCAGTTTATTCGGGGATACGCAGTATTTT. It codes for CASSLFGDTQYF. This chain uses TRBV28 with TRBJ2-3; D remains unclear. Deletions cut 1 base from V and 6 bases from J, with 5 bases between. This CDR3 has 12 amino acids. CDR1 is MDHEN, CDR2 SYDVKM, per germline.

V gene TRBV7-9 combines with J gene TRBJ2-5; TRBD2 might be the D (6 bases). V gave up 1 base and J gave up 3 bases, with 9 bases separating them. This CDR3 has 14 amino acids. The germline V gene has CDR1 SEHNR and CDR2 FQNEAQ (reference sequence). In DNA, the CDR3 is TGTGCCAGCAGCTTAGGACTAGTTGAAGAGACCCAGTACTTC. Translated: CASSLGLVEETQYF.

This clone was seen a few times. The genes are TRBV29-1 and TRBJ1-1; no reliable D call. The length of the CDR3 is 11 residues. Germline-derived CDR1 and CDR2 are SQVTM and ANQGSEA. V lost 3 bases and J 2 bases, leaving 4 bases between the germline ends. The CDR3 loop reads CSVDGNTEAFF. The CDR3 coding sequence is TGCAGCGTTGACGGTAACACTGAAGCTTTCTTT.

The chain joins TRBV10-3 to TRBJ2-3; D not certain. Germline V gene sequence: CDR1 ENHRY, CDR2 SYGVKD. The CDR3 spans 14 residues. The germline V and J ends were trimmed by 11 bases and 2 bases, with 17 bases remaining between them. The chain's CDR3 is CAARPTMITDTQYF. The DNA of the CDR3 is TGTGCCGCCCGGCCAACTATGATCACAGATACGCAGTATTTT.

This chain links TRBV21-1 with TRBJ2-1; the table's D call, TRBD2, was not checked against the DNA. TRBV21-1 corresponds to a pseudogene. The CDR3 runs to 12 residues. CDR3: CASSKARSEQFF. CDR3 DNA sequence: TGTGCCAGCAGCAAAGCCCGGTCGGAGCAGTTCTTC.

The J gene is TRBJ1-1, the V gene TRBV28; 7 bases are shared with TRBD1. This CDR3 has 12 amino acids. CDR1 and CDR2 (germline): MDHEN, SYDVKM. V was pared by 7 bases and J by 11 bases, with 10 bases of the junction left unmatched. The CDR3 loop reads CASTLPTGEAFF. As DNA, the CDR3 is TGTGCCAGCACCCTACCTACAGGGGAGGCTTTCTTT. The whole variable domain, remainder taken from reference TRBV28 and TRBJ1-1, is DVKVTQSSRYLVKRTGEKVFLECVQDMDHENMFWYRQDPGLGLRLIYFSYDVKMKEKGDIPEGYSVSREKKERFSLILESASTNQTSMYLCASTLPTGEAFFGQGTRLTVV.

This chain joins TRBV19 and TRBJ2-4; D gene unclear. Trimming removed 6 bases from V and 6 bases from J, with 6 bases in between. This CDR3 region has 11 residues. Germline V gene sequence: CDR1 LNHDA, CDR2 SQIVND (reference sequence). CDR3 nucleotides: TGTGCCAGTAGGGCTCTAAACATTCAGTACTTC. It specifies CASRALNIQYF.

This chain uses TRBV2 with TRBJ1-4; 7 bases match TRBD1. CDR1 is SNHLY, CDR2 FYNNEI, per germline. The CDR3 has 14 amino acids. The J segment lost 10 bases and the V segment lost 7 bases, leaving 12 bases of the junction unmatched. In DNA form, the CDR3 reads TGTGCCAGCATAAAGGGGGCGATTTTAGGAAAACTGTTTTTT. Protein: CASIKGAILGKLFF. Looking up the rest from reference TRBV2 and TRBJ1-4 gives the full variable domain: EPEVTQTPSHQVTQMGQEVILRCVPISNHLYFYWYRQILGQKVEFLVSFYNNEISEKSEIFDDQFSVERPDGSNFTLKIRSTKLEDSAMYFCASIKGAILGKLFFGSGTQLSVL.

This rearrangement joins TRBV7-3 to TRBJ2-5, with 9 bases identical to TRBD1. Germline V gene data show CDR1 as SGHTA and CDR2 as FQGTGA. The CDR3 sequence is 15 residues long. V lost 3 bases and J lost 0; bases outside the gene matches: 2. CDR3 bases: TGTGCCAGCAGCTTGGGGGACAGGGACCAAGAGACCCAGTACTTC. Translated, it gives CASSLGDRDQETQYF.

CDR3 nucleotides: TGTGCCAGCAGCCGAACAGTGAGGGACACTGAAGCTTTCTTT. Amino acid sequence: CASSRTVRDTEAFF. V and J are TRBV7-2 and TRBJ1-1, with no clear D. The germline V gene encodes CDR1 SGHTA and CDR2 FQGNSA. Trimming removed 5 bases from V and 3 bases from J, with 13 bases in between. This CDR3 contains 14 residues.